This entry lists 2 T cell receptor beta chains sequenced from one sample in a study of beta chain features in type 1 diabetes. General study points: All four CD4+ subsets of Type 1 diabetes patients contained TCRB CDR3s that were moderately but significantly shorter.

Their antigens remain unidentified. cDNA synthesis used the whole RNA isolate, giving expressed TCRB sequences. Sequenced by immunoSEQ multiplex PCR; TCRdb stores in-frame clones only, minus some. The sample includes under 300,000 clones, 14% of them seen just once. The sequenced sample consisted of naive CD4+ T cells from blood. All receptors come from a man aged 25-40 years with type 1 diabetes.

V usage is TRBV19 and J usage is TRBJ2-3; 8 bases map to TRBD2. The V segment lost 2 bases and the J segment 6 bases; nucleotides outside the gene matches: 4. The CDR3 totals 14 residues. The germline V gene encodes CDR1 LNHDA and CDR2 SQIVND (reference sequence). CDR3 coding DNA: TGTGCCAGTAGTATAAGGCGGGAGGATGATACGCAGTATTTT. Residues: CASSIRREDDTQYF. Full variable domain (remainder filled in from reference TRBV19 and TRBJ2-3): DGGITQSPKYLFRKEGQNVTLSCEQNLNHDAMYWYRQDPGQGLRLIYYSQIVNDFQKGDIAEGYSVSREKKESFPLTVTSAQKNPTAFYLCASSIRREDDTQYFGPGTRLTVL.

The chain links TRBV14 to TRBJ2-1; D not certain. Trimming removed 1 base at V and 0 bases at J, with 13 bases between. The CDR3 spans 17 residues. From germline, CDR1 is SGHDN and CDR2 FVKESK. CDR3 DNA sequence: TGTGCCAGCAGCCAAGTTTCTGGGCTAAGCTCCTACAATGAGCAGTTCTTC. It codes for CASSQVSGLSSYNEQFF.